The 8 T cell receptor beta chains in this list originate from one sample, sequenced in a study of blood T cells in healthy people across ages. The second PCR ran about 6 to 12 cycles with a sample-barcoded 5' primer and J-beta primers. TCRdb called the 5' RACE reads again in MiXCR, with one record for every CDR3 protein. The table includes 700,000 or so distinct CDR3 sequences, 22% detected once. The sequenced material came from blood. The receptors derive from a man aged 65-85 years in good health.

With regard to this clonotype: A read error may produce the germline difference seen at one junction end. In DNA, the CDR3 is TGTGCCAGCAGTTTAGCTACGCTCACAGGTACGCAGTATTTT. It encodes CASSLATLTGTQYF. V and J are TRBV27 and TRBJ2-3, with a tentative D call TRBD1 (5 bases). This CDR3 has 14 amino acids. CDR1 is MNHEY and CDR2 is SMNVEV in the germline V gene (reference sequence).

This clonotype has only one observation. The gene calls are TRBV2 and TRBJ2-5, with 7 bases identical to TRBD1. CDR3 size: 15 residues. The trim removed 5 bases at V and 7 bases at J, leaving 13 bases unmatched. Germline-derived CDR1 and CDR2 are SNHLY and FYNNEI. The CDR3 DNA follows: TGTGCCAGCAGTCTGGGGACAGTGGGGTTTGGGACCCAGTACTTC. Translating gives CASSLGTVGFGTQYF.

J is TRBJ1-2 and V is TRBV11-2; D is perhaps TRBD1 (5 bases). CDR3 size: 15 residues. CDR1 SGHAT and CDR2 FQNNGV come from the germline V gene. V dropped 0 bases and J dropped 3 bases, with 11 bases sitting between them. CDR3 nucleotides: TGTGCCAGCAGCTTAGATCGGGGCAGGTACTATGGCTACACCTTC. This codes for CASSLDRGRYYGYTF.

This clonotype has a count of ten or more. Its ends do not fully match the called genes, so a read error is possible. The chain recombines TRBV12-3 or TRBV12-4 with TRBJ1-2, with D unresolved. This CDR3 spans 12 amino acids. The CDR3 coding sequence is TGTGCCAGCAGCTTAGAAGGGCATGGCTACACCTTC. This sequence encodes CASSLEGHGYTF.

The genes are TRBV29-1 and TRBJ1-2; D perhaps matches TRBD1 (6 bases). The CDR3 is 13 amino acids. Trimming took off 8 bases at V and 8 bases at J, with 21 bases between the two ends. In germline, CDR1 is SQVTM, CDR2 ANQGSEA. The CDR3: CSTVWMGAGGYTF. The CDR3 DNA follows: TGCAGCACGGTTTGGATGGGGGCGGGAGGCTACACCTTC.

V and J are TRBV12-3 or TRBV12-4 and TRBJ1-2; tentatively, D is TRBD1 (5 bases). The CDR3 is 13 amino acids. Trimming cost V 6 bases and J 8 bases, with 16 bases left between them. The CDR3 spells CASSQGQWGGYTF. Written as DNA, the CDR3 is TGTGCCAGCAGCCAAGGACAATGGGGAGGCTACACCTTC.

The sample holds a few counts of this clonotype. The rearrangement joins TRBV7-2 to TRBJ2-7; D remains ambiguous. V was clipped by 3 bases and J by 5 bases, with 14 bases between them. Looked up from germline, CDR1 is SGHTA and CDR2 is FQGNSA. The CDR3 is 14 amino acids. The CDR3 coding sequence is TGTGCCAGCAGCTTGAGATCCTCCCTCCACGAGCAGTACTTC. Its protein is CASSLRSSLHEQYF.

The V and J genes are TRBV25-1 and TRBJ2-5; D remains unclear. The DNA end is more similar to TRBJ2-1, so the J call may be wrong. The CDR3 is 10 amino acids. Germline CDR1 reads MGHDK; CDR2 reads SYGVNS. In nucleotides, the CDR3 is TGTGCCAGCAGGGCCTATGAGCAGTTCTTC. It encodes CASRAYEQFF.